This entry lists 7 T cell receptor beta chains sequenced from one sample in a study of cytomegalovirus exposure and HLA in healthy donors. It was with 60 Vbeta and 13 Jbeta primers that the PCR ran. Profiled with immunoSEQ multiplex PCR; TCRdb holds only in-frame clones, not every one. Of 200,000 or so clones in the sample, almost 85% are singletons; the top ten hold approximately 0.25%. Sequenced: PBMCs. The receptors originated from a boy younger than 18 in good health and CMV-seronegative.

The gene calls are TRBV30 and TRBJ1-5; D is uncertain. Trimming left V 3 bases short and J 4 bases short, with 13 bases between. This CDR3 region has 14 residues. Germline CDR1 GTSNPN, CDR2 SVGIG (reference sequence). The CDR3 nucleotides read TGTGCCTGGAGACAGTCAACCCCAAATCAGCCCCAGCATTTT. Encoded protein: CAWRQSTPNQPQHF.

This rearrangement joins TRBV7-3 to TRBJ2-1; 9 nucleotides match TRBD2. Germline V lookup: CDR1 SGHTA, CDR2 FQGTGA. The CDR3 consists of 16 residues. V was pared by 5 bases and J by 9 bases, with 14 bases of the junction left unmatched. The CDR3 DNA sequence: TGTGCCAGCAGCCAGGCGGCGGGAGGGCCAGCAAGTGAGCAGTTCTTC. It translates to CASSQAAGGPASEQFF.

CDR3 protein: CASRGGQGASGDTQYF. As DNA, the CDR3 is TGTGCCAGCAGGGGGGGGCAGGGGGCATCAGGAGATACGCAGTATTTT. J is TRBJ2-3 and V is TRBV9, with D perhaps matching TRBD1 (8 bases). Trimming removed 5 bases at V and 5 bases at J, with 21 bases between. Per germline, CDR1 SGDLS and CDR2 YYNGEE. The length of the CDR3 is 16 residues.

The chain is built from TRBV7-9 and TRBJ2-7; a weak D match, TRBD1 (6 bases). This CDR3 has 13 amino acids. Trimming removed 4 bases at V and 3 bases at J, with 10 bases between. Per the germline V gene, CDR1 is SEHNR and CDR2 is FQNEAQ (reference sequence). CDR3 sequence: CASSSDRSYEQYF. For the CDR3, the DNA is TGTGCCAGCAGCTCTGACAGGAGCTACGAGCAGTACTTC. The full variable domain, rest sourced from reference TRBV7-9 and TRBJ2-7, is DTGVSQNPRHKITKRGQNVTFRCDPISEHNRLYWYRQTLGQGPEFLTYFQNEAQLEKSRLLSDRFSAERPKGSFSTLEIQRTEQGDSAMYLCASSSDRSYEQYFGPGTRLTVT.

The gene calls are TRBV29-1 and TRBJ2-3; weak D call: TRBD1 (6 bases). CDR3 size: 14 residues. Germline-derived CDR1 and CDR2 are SQVTM and ANQGSEA. Between the trimmed V and J ends, which lost 2 bases and 4 bases, there was a span of 13 bases. CDR3 amino acids: CSVESRGPPDTQYF. CDR3 sequence (DNA): TGCAGCGTTGAAAGCAGGGGCCCCCCAGATACGCAGTATTTT.

The rearrangement joins TRBV5-4 to TRBJ2-3; 14 bases agree with TRBD2. CDR3 length: 17 amino acids. J was trimmed by 3 bases and V by 4 bases; bases with no gene match: 7. CDR1 and CDR2 (germline): SGHNT, YYREEE (reference sequence). The CDR3 spells CASSNPGLAGVTDTQYF. For the CDR3, the DNA is TGTGCCAGCAGCAACCCGGGACTAGCGGGAGTAACAGATACGCAGTATTTT.

The chain carries TRBV6-1 and TRBJ2-7, with no clear D. This CDR3 is 14 amino acids long. The germline V gene has CDR1 MNHNS and CDR2 SASEGT. Between the trimmed V and J ends, which lost 3 bases and 6 bases, there was a span of 15 bases. This CDR3 is CASSDTETGLEQYF. The CDR3 coding sequence is TGTGCCAGCAGTGATACCGAGACTGGCCTCGAGCAGTACTTC.